These 20 T cell receptor beta chains originate from one sample sequenced in a study of breast tumors, draining lymph nodes, adjacent tissues. Each CDR3 protein gets one entry after TCRdb re-called the multiplex PCR reads with MiXCR. The sample holds about 22,000 distinct CDR3 sequences, around 50% seen once. Sample: breast tumor tissue. The receptors here all came from a female donor with breast cancer. Some clones in this sample may be carry-over from other donors' samples.

The genes are TRBV6-2 or TRBV6-3 and TRBJ2-6; the match to TRBD1 covers 8 bases. Trimming took 6 bases from V and 0 from J; bases not matched to a gene: 10. This CDR3 contains 18 residues. Germline V gene sequence: CDR1 MNHEY, CDR2 SVGEGT. CDR3 in amino acids: CASRRWTGSFSGANVLTF. In nucleotides, the CDR3 is TGTGCCAGCAGGCGGTGGACAGGGTCCTTCTCTGGGGCCAACGTCCTGACTTTC.

Details on this clonotype: The junction does not match germline at one end; this may be a read error. This chain connects TRBV20-1 to TRBJ1-4; D is perhaps TRBD1 (5 bases). This CDR3 has 13 amino acids. Germline V gene sequence: CDR1 DFQATT, CDR2 SNEGSKA (reference sequence). This CDR3 reads CSARLWDGETLFF. Written as DNA, the CDR3 is TGCAGTGCTAGACTGTGGGACGGTGAAACACTGTTTTTT.

V gene TRBV10-3 combines with J gene TRBJ2-1, with D perhaps matching TRBD2 (7 bases). Germline CDR1 ENHRY, CDR2 SYGVKD. The CDR3 totals 14 residues. Deletions cut 11 bases from V and 5 bases from J, with 19 bases between. The CDR3 sequence: CAPLGGGHDNEQFF. The CDR3 bases are TGTGCCCCCTTAGGGGGGGGGCACGACAATGAGCAGTTCTTC.

This chain uses TRBV18 with TRBJ1-6, with D maybe TRBD1 (6 bases). Trimming stripped 5 bases from V and 4 bases from J, with 9 bases between. CDR1 and CDR2 from the germline V gene are KGHSH and LQKENI. This CDR3 comprises 14 residues. The CDR3 loop is CASSTGQYNSPLHF. Written as DNA, the CDR3 is TGTGCCAGCTCAACCGGACAGTATAATTCACCCCTCCACTTT.

Worth noting for this clonotype: A much larger clone is a single base away; this may be a read error. The chain has TRBV29-1 and TRBJ1-1, with D unresolved. CDR3 length: 12 residues. CDR1 and CDR2 (germline): SQVTM, ANQGSEA. CDR3 DNA: TGCAGCCCCCCACAGAATCTCACTGGAGCTTTCTTT. This sequence encodes CSPPQNLTGAFF.

This chain joins TRBV10-3 and TRBJ1-3, with no clear D. Deletions cut 6 bases from V and 0 bases from J, with 6 bases between. Germline-derived CDR1 and CDR2 are ENHRY and SYGVKD. This CDR3 is built from 13 residues. The CDR3 protein is CAIRGNSGNTIYF. Written as DNA, the CDR3 is TGTGCCATCAGGGGCAACTCTGGAAACACCATATATTTT.

This clonotype was recorded at least ten times. This chain connects TRBV10-3 to TRBJ2-7; possible D gene TRBD2, 6 bases. CDR3 size: 15 residues. V lost 3 bases to trimming and J lost 0 bases, with 12 bases between them. Looked up from germline, CDR1 is ENHRY and CDR2 is SYGVKD. DNA of the CDR3: TGTGCCATCAGTGAACTAGCTGTCAACTCCTACGAGCAGTACTTC. It translates to CAISELAVNSYEQYF.

At least ten counts were recorded for this clonotype. The chain uses TRBV3-1 and TRBJ2-1; D uncertain. There are 12 residues in the CDR3. V was cut by 2 bases and J by 14 bases, with 13 bases left in between. Germline assignment: CDR1 LGHDT and CDR2 YNNKEL (reference sequence). The DNA of the CDR3 is TGTGCCAGCAGCCAAACTGAGGCCTCCAAGTTCTTC. Encoded protein: CASSQTEASKFF.

This clonotype was detected many times. This may stem from a read error, because a much larger clone lies one nucleotide away. The V call is TRBV6-6, the J call TRBJ1-5; the D gene is possibly TRBD1 (5 bases). V was cut by 6 bases and J by 4 bases, with 16 bases left in between. Germline assignment: CDR1 MNHNY and CDR2 SVGAGI (reference sequence). The CDR3 spans 15 residues. The CDR3 region is CASSPRVGGNQPQHF. The DNA of the CDR3 is TGTGCCAGCAGCCCCAGGGTAGGTGGAAATCAGCCCCAGCATTTT.

This clonotype was observed a few times. The genes are TRBV24-1 and TRBJ1-6, with D perhaps TRBD1 (6 bases). This CDR3 spans 15 amino acids. CDR1 and CDR2 (germline): KGHDR, SFDVKD. The V end was cut by 10 bases, the J end by 3 bases, with 15 bases between. Written as DNA, the CDR3 is TGTGCCACTAGACCCCGGGACATCTATAATTCACCCCTCCACTTT. It encodes CATRPRDIYNSPLHF.

This clonotype is termed medium-sized. The gene calls are TRBV12-3 or TRBV12-4 and TRBJ2-5; maybe TRBD2 (5 bases). The V gene lost 5 bases and the J gene lost 5 bases, with 21 bases spanning the gap. This CDR3 has 16 amino acids. This CDR3 reads CASSQQPSGIAETQYF. The DNA for the CDR3 is TGTGCCAGCAGTCAACAGCCAAGCGGAATCGCGGAGACCCAGTACTTC.

As regards this clonotype: A junction end diverges from the germline sequence, so it may reflect a read error. This chain links TRBV29-1 with TRBJ2-2; possibly TRBD2 for D (5 bases). Looked up from germline, CDR1 is SQVTM and CDR2 is ANQGSEA. CDR3 length equals 14 residues. CDR3 region: CSTAAASNTGELLF. The CDR3 DNA reads TGCAGCACCGCGGCTGCCTCCAACACCGGGGAGCTGCTTTTT.

This clonotype was recorded at least ten times. The chain recombines TRBV20-1 with TRBJ2-6; 7 bases map to TRBD1. This CDR3 contains 17 residues. Germline lookup yields CDR1 DFQATT and CDR2 SNEGSKA (reference sequence). With 0 bases clipped from V and 0 bases from J, the junction kept 5 bases outside the gene matches. Here the CDR3 reads CSARDPHRGSGANVLTF. The CDR3 coding sequence is TGCAGTGCTAGAGACCCTCACAGGGGCTCTGGGGCCAACGTCCTGACTTTC.

The CDR3 sequence is CASSKGGVPGANVLTF. The DNA for the CDR3 is TGTGCCAGCAGCAAAGGAGGGGTACCTGGGGCCAACGTCCTGACTTTC. The chain has TRBV7-9 and TRBJ2-6; tentatively, D is TRBD2 (6 bases). Germline-derived CDR1 and CDR2 are SEHNR and FQNEAQ (reference sequence). Trimming shortened V by 5 bases and J by 2 bases, and 13 bases separated the two germline ends. CDR3 length: 16 amino acids. The whole variable domain, remainder taken from reference TRBV7-9 and TRBJ2-6, is DTGVSQNPRHKITKRGQNVTFRCDPISEHNRLYWYRQTLGQGPEFLTYFQNEAQLEKSRLLSDRFSAERPKGSFSTLEIQRTEQGDSAMYLCASSKGGVPGANVLTFGAGSRLTVL.

In DNA form, the CDR3 reads TGTGCCAGCAGTGAATTTACGAAACAGGGTAGCAATGAGCAGTTCTTC. This encodes CASSEFTKQGSNEQFF. V gene TRBV25-1 combines with J gene TRBJ2-1, with D possibly TRBD1 on 6 matching bases. This CDR3 comprises 16 residues. CDR1 and CDR2 (germline): MGHDK, SYGVNS. Between the trimmed V and J ends, which lost 1 base and 6 bases, there was a span of 16 bases.

This clonotype is medium-sized. This chain links TRBV7-9 with TRBJ2-1; 8 nucleotides align to TRBD1. This CDR3 has 12 residues. Per germline, CDR1 SEHNR and CDR2 FQNEAQ (reference sequence). The junction had 3 bases not matched to a gene; V was cut back by 5 bases and J by 9 bases. The DNA of the CDR3 is TGTGCCAGCAGCGCGGACAGGGCTGAGCAGTTCTTC. Residues: CASSADRAEQFF.

The chain is built from TRBV18 and TRBJ1-2; the D gene is possibly TRBD1 (6 bases). Between the trimmed V and J ends, which lost 2 bases and 6 bases, there was a span of 10 bases. This CDR3 is built from 13 residues. Germline assignment: CDR1 KGHSH and CDR2 LQKENI. The CDR3 DNA reads as TGTGCCAGCTCACCATCGAGGGGGGATGGCTACACCTTC. Protein product: CASSPSRGDGYTF.

The chain employs TRBV20-1 and TRBJ1-2; tentatively, D is TRBD1 (5 bases). Germline loops: CDR1 DFQATT, CDR2 SNEGSKA (reference sequence). Trimming took 3 bases from V and 6 from J, leaving 17 bases between them. The CDR3 runs to 14 residues. The CDR3 DNA follows: TGCAGTGCTAGCCATCCGGGGCGAGTGAATGGCTACACCTTC. The encoded protein is CSASHPGRVNGYTF.

The V call is TRBV11-2, the J call TRBJ1-2; tentatively, D is TRBD1 (5 bases). Germline V lookup: CDR1 SGHAT, CDR2 FQNNGV. V was clipped by 5 bases and J by 6 bases, with 16 bases between them. The CDR3 contains 14 residues. The CDR3 loop reads CASSQDNNRNGYTF. As DNA, the CDR3 is TGTGCCAGCAGCCAAGATAATAACAGGAATGGCTACACCTTC.

This chain connects TRBV5-1 to TRBJ2-5; 10 nucleotides agree with TRBD2. Trimming removed 2 bases from V and 3 bases from J; junction bases left unmatched: 10. The CDR3 is 17 amino acids. Germline loops: CDR1 SGHRS, CDR2 YFSETQ. The CDR3 sequence: CASSFASGSSEKETQYF. The CDR3 DNA sequence: TGCGCCAGCAGCTTTGCTAGCGGGAGTTCAGAGAAAGAGACCCAGTACTTC.